Listed here are 18 T cell receptor beta chains from one sample, sequenced in a study of blood T cell repertoires in COVID-19. Data came from immunoSEQ multiplex PCR; TCRdb stores just in-frame clones and leaves some out. The sample lists about 140,000 clones, about 75% occurring once. The sample comprised PBMCs or T cells enriched from blood (not recorded which). These TCRs come from a woman between 50 and 59 years old who had recovered from COVID-19.

The J gene is TRBJ1-2, the V gene TRBV28, with D maybe TRBD1 (6 bases). V lost 2 bases and J 5 bases, leaving 15 bases between the germline ends. The germline V gene has CDR1 MDHEN and CDR2 SYDVKM. CDR3 length: 15 residues. DNA of the CDR3: TGTGCCAGCAGTTTACTGGGGGCCCGAAGTTATGGCTACACCTTC. The encoded protein is CASSLLGARSYGYTF.

The chain links TRBV9 to TRBJ2-3; D may be TRBD2 (6 bases). This CDR3 has 16 residues. Trimming removed 0 bases at V and 0 bases at J, with 11 bases between. From germline, CDR1 is SGDLS and CDR2 YYNGEE. CDR3 nucleotide sequence: TGTGCCAGCAGCGTAGAGGGCGGGGCCAGCACAGATACGCAGTATTTT. It translates to CASSVEGGASTDTQYF.

The chain employs TRBV11-3 and TRBJ1-4, with D possibly TRBD1 on 6 matching bases. V lost 3 bases, J lost 6 bases, and 11 bases lay in between. The CDR3 is 14 amino acids. Per the germline V gene, CDR1 is SGHNT and CDR2 is YENEEA. CDR3 loop: CASSFRAGDEKLFF. In DNA, the CDR3 is TGTGCCAGCAGCTTTAGGGCAGGGGATGAAAAACTGTTTTTT.

This sequence joins TRBV7-9 and TRBJ2-7, with 8 bases matching TRBD1. The CDR3 contains 17 residues. CDR1 and CDR2 from the germline V gene are SEHNR and FQNEAQ (reference sequence). V was pared by 5 bases and J by 6 bases, with 18 bases of the junction left unmatched. DNA for the CDR3: TGTGCCAGCAGCCCAGTACCGGGGACAGGTGGATCTCTCGAGCAGTACTTC. Translating it yields CASSPVPGTGGSLEQYF.

J is TRBJ1-5 and V is TRBV7-7; the D gene is possibly TRBD1 (5 bases). CDR1 and CDR2 from the germline V gene are SSHAT and FNYEAQ (reference sequence). V lost 5 bases to trimming and J lost 2 bases, with 13 bases between them. The CDR3 contains 15 residues. The CDR3 is CASSAGLPGNQPQHF. Here the CDR3 DNA reads TGTGCCAGCAGCGCGGGACTTCCGGGCAATCAGCCCCAGCATTTT.

The sample holds a few counts of this clone. J is TRBJ1-2 and V is TRBV11-2; possibly TRBD1 for D (6 bases). Per the germline V gene, CDR1 is SGHAT and CDR2 is FQNNGV. The length of the CDR3 is 14 residues. Trimming cost V 0 bases and J 6 bases, with 11 bases left between them. The CDR3 is CASSLDEGEDGYTF. The CDR3 coding sequence is TGTGCCAGCAGCTTAGATGAGGGGGAAGATGGCTACACCTTC.

The V call is TRBV10-2, the J call TRBJ1-1, with D possibly TRBD1 on 5 matching bases. Germline-derived CDR1 and CDR2 are WSHSY and SAAADI. V was pared by 3 bases and J by 4 bases, with 12 bases between. The CDR3 covers 14 residues. The CDR3 is CASSERRGRTEAFF. The CDR3 DNA reads as TGCGCCAGCAGTGAAAGGAGGGGCCGCACTGAAGCTTTCTTT.

This sequence joins TRBV4-1 and TRBJ1-2, with D tentatively TRBD1 (6 bases). Germline V gene data show CDR1 as MGHRA and CDR2 as YSYEKL. This CDR3 contains 15 residues. Between the trimmed V and J ends, which lost 4 bases and 5 bases, there was a span of 17 bases. The CDR3 region is CASSPKTGTAYGYTF. CDR3 nucleotides: TGCGCCAGCAGCCCAAAAACAGGGACGGCGTATGGCTACACCTTC.

The V gene is TRBV28, the J gene TRBJ2-7; 7 bases map to TRBD1. V dropped 3 bases and J dropped 3; count of bases not matched to a gene: 20. The length of the CDR3 is 19 residues. Germline loops: CDR1 MDHEN, CDR2 SYDVKM. CDR3: CASSFRVPRGQGVIYEQYF. The CDR3 DNA sequence: TGTGCCAGCAGTTTCCGGGTCCCAAGGGGTCAGGGGGTGATCTACGAGCAGTACTTC.

The CDR3, as DNA: TGTGCCAGCAGCACCGACAGCCTCTATGGCTACACCTTC. Translating gives CASSTDSLYGYTF. V gene TRBV12-3 or TRBV12-4 combines with J gene TRBJ1-2; D is perhaps TRBD1 (5 bases). V gave up 6 bases and J gave up 4 bases, with 12 bases separating them. This CDR3 comprises 13 residues.

V usage is TRBV29-1 and J usage is TRBJ2-3; 14 bases fit TRBD2. There are 17 residues in the CDR3. V trimming: 6 bases; J trimming: 3 bases; junction bases outside the gene matches: 11. CDR1 and CDR2 (germline): SQVTM, ANQGSEA. DNA of the CDR3: TGCAGCGTCAACCGACTAGCGGGAGGGCCCGGTACAGATACGCAGTATTTT. Its protein is CSVNRLAGGPGTDTQYF.

The J gene is TRBJ2-7, the V gene TRBV12-5; the match to TRBD2 covers 9 bases. The germline V gene has CDR1 LGHNT and CDR2 FRNRAP. The CDR3 loop spans 16 amino acids. V shed 1 base, J shed 2 bases, and the junction held 6 bases outside the gene matches. In nucleotides, the CDR3 is TGTGCTAGTGGTTTGGAAACTAGCGGGCTCCCCTACGAGCAGTACTTC. Its protein product is CASGLETSGLPYEQYF. Looking up the rest from reference TRBV12-5 and TRBJ2-7 gives the full variable domain: DARVTQTPRHKVTEMGQEVTMRCQPILGHNTVFWYRQTMMQGLELLAYFRNRAPLDDSGMPKDRFSAEMPDATLATLKIQPSEPRDSAVYFCASGLETSGLPYEQYFGPGTRLTVT.

The chain has TRBV5-1 and TRBJ1-1; no firm D call. The CDR3 extends over 16 amino acids. The V gene lost 0 bases and the J gene lost 4 bases, with 16 bases spanning the gap. Looked up from germline, CDR1 is SGHRS and CDR2 is YFSETQ. The CDR3 protein is CASSLGGSPPGTEAFF. DNA for the CDR3: TGCGCCAGCAGCTTGGGTGGCAGCCCCCCGGGCACTGAAGCTTTCTTT.

The CDR3 sequence is CASKEDRGGSYEQYF. For the CDR3, the DNA is TGTGCCAGTAAGGAAGACCGAGGGGGTTCCTACGAGCAGTACTTC. The chain is built from TRBV19 and TRBJ2-7; tentatively, D is TRBD1 (6 bases). V was pared by 7 bases and J by 1 base, with 17 bases between. The V gene's germline CDR1 is LNHDA and CDR2 SQIVND (reference sequence). The CDR3 has 15 amino acids.

The count of this clone is one. The V gene is TRBV7-2, the J gene TRBJ2-1; TRBD2 matches at 11 bases. The germline V gene has CDR1 SGHTA and CDR2 FQGNSA. This CDR3 has 16 amino acids. V lost 5 bases, J lost 3 bases, and 6 bases stayed unmatched. CDR3 amino acids: CASSPVTSGVYNEQFF. The DNA for the CDR3 is TGTGCCAGCAGCCCGGTGACTAGCGGGGTCTACAATGAGCAGTTCTTC.

The V and J genes are TRBV4-1 and TRBJ1-4, with D hard to call. This CDR3 is built from 15 residues. V gave up 1 base and J gave up 9 bases, with 15 bases separating them. Germline CDR1 reads MGHRA; CDR2 reads YSYEKL. CDR3 in DNA: TGCGCCAGCAGCCAAGGTTCACAGCTTAGGCAAAAACTGTTTTTT. Amino acids: CASSQGSQLRQKLFF.

This clone was seen once. The V gene is TRBV10-3, the J gene TRBJ2-7; possible D gene TRBD1, 5 bases. Germline V gene data show CDR1 as ENHRY and CDR2 as SYGVKD. The germline V and J ends were trimmed by 3 bases and 6 bases, with 15 bases remaining between them. This CDR3 region has 14 residues. The CDR3 protein is CAISENDSRPEQYF. Written as DNA, the CDR3 is TGTGCCATCAGTGAAAACGACAGCCGTCCCGAGCAGTACTTC.

The gene calls are TRBV19 and TRBJ1-2, with a weak D call TRBD1 (5 bases). V dropped 7 bases and J dropped 8 bases, with 14 bases sitting between them. CDR1 LNHDA and CDR2 SQIVND come from the germline V gene (reference sequence). The CDR3 spans 12 residues. Written as DNA, the CDR3 is TGTGCCAGTACCCAGGGAGGAAGCGGCTACACCTTC. This encodes CASTQGGSGYTF.